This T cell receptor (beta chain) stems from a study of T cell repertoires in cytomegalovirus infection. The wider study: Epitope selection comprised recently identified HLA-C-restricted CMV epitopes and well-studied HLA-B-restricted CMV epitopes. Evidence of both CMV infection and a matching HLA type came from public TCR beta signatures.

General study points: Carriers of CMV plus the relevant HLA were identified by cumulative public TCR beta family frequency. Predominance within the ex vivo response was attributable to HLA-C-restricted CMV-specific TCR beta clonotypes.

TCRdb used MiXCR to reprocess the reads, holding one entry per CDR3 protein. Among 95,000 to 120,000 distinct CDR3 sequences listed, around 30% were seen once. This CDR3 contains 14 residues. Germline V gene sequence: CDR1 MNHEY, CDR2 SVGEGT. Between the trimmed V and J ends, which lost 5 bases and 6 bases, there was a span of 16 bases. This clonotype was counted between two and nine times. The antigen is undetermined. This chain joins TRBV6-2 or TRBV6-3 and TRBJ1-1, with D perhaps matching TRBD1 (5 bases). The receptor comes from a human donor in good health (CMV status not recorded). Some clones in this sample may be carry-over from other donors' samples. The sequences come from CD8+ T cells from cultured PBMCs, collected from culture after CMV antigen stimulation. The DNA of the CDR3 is TGTGCCAGCAGTGAGGGCAGGGCCGCCGCTGAAGCTTTCTTT. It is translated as CASSEGRAAAEAFF.